These T cell receptor beta chains were read from a single sample in a study of shared clonotypes between healthy human individuals. Sequenced by immunoSEQ multiplex PCR; TCRdb stores in-frame clones only, minus some. The data contain about 2.4 million clones, roughly nine tenths of them singletons. Sequencing was done on a sample of naive CD4+ T cells sorted from blood. The receptors here all came from a man aged 18 to 30 in good health. Each CDR3 is given with its conserved first and last residue. D genes are given only for firm matches. Not all rows give a size; the values are once, few, many and, for expanded clones, a class.

d_call	v_call	cdr3_length	clone_size	j_call	cdr3_nt	cdr3_aa
-	TRBV5-1	14	-	TRBJ1-3	TGCGCCAGCAGCTTGGGCGGCGGCGAAAACACCATATATTTT	CASSLGGGENTIYF
-	TRBV28	14	-	TRBJ1-4	TGTGCCAGCAACCGGGGGGGGTCAGTTGAAAAACTGTTTTTT	CASNRGGSVEKLFF
TRBD1	TRBV5-1	13	-	TRBJ1-2	TGCGCCAGCAGCTCGGGACAGGGAGATGGCTACACCTTC	CASSSGQGDGYTF
-	TRBV29-1	13	-	TRBJ1-2	TGCAGCGTTGAAGCGCCAGGGAGGTATGGCTACACCTTC	CSVEAPGRYGYTF
TRBD1	TRBV30	14	-	TRBJ1-6	TGTGCCTTCAACCGGGGACAGTATAATTCACCCCTCCACTTT	CAFNRGQYNSPLHF
-	TRBV5-4	13	-	TRBJ2-5	TGTGCCAGCAGAGGGACTGGCCCTCAGACCCAGTACTTC	CASRGTGPQTQYF
-	TRBV2	12	-	TRBJ1-6	TGTGCCAGCAGTGAAGAGGCGATAACCCTCCACTTT	CASSEEAITLHF
-	TRBV19	13	-	TRBJ2-1	TGTGCCAGTAGGGACGGGGGAGTCGATGAGCAGTTCTTC	CASRDGGVDEQFF
-	TRBV18	12	-	TRBJ2-1	TGTGCCAGCTCACTAACTAGGGATGAGCAGTTCTTC	CASSLTRDEQFF
-	TRBV5-1	16	-	TRBJ2-6	TGCGCCAGCAGCTTGACCGGGGAGTCTGGGGCCAACGTCCTGACTTTC	CASSLTGESGANVLTF
TRBD2	TRBV4-1	15	-	TRBJ2-3	TGCGCCAGCAGGCAGTTAGCGGGGGCCGGGGATACGCAGTATTTT	CASRQLAGAGDTQYF
-	TRBV5-4	15	-	TRBJ2-3	TGTGCCAGCAGCAGGGACCCAGCGGGCACAGATACGCAGTATTTT	CASSRDPAGTDTQYF
-	TRBV13	16	-	TRBJ2-2	TGTGCCAGCAGCTTATCGTCCAAACTGAACACCGGGGAGCTGTTTTTT	CASSLSSKLNTGELFF
-	TRBV6-6	16	-	TRBJ1-6	TGTGCCAGCAGTTACGGGTCGGAAGGGAGGGAATCACCCCTCCACTTT	CASSYGSEGRESPLHF
-	TRBV5-1	14	-	TRBJ1-2	TGCGCCAGCAGCTTGGCTCAGGACGGTGGTGGCTACACCTTC	CASSLAQDGGGYTF
-	TRBV2	15	-	TRBJ2-3	TGTGCCAGCAGTGAAGGCGGGTCAACCACAGATACGCAGTATTTT	CASSEGGSTTDTQYF
-	TRBV19	15	-	TRBJ1-1	TGTGCCAGTACCACCCTCCGAGGGGCCGGAACTGAAGCTTTCTTT	CASTTLRGAGTEAFF
-	TRBV7-6	15	once	TRBJ2-3	TGTGCCAGCAGCATGGGACTTGGGGGTCCAGATACGCAGTATTTT	CASSMGLGGPDTQYF
-	TRBV7-9	12	-	TRBJ2-3	TGTGCCAGCAGCTTAGCTTCGGATACGCAGTATTTT	CASSLASDTQYF
-	TRBV2	14	-	TRBJ1-2	TGTGCCAGCAGTGAAGAACTCCGGAGTTCTGGCTACACCTTC	CASSEELRSSGYTF
-	TRBV29-1	11	-	TRBJ2-5	TGCAGCGCCCGGGTCCAAGAGACCCAGTACTTC	CSARVQETQYF
-	TRBV5-1	14	-	TRBJ1-2	TGCGCCAGCAGCCCCCTGAGACCAAACTTGGGCTACACCTTC	CASSPLRPNLGYTF